This entry lists 18 T cell receptor beta chains sequenced from one sample in a study of cytomegalovirus exposure and HLA in healthy donors (dated by TCRdb to 2015 to 2018). Libraries were constructed by the immunoSEQ multiplex PCR assay. For the multiplex PCR, a mixture combining 60 forward primers for TCR Vbeta segments and 13 reverse primers for TCR Jbeta segments was used. TCRdb carries this immuneACCESS record with in-frame sequences only. Its versions omit some clonotypes, under half of them owing to an unresolved V gene in the studies checked, with the rest unexplained. This sample comprises 150,000 to 200,000 clones, roughly four fifths of them detected only once. Together, the top ten hold roughly 4.3% of the sample. Source material: PBMCs. The receptors stem from a man aged 50 to 59 in good health and CMV-seropositive.

This chain connects TRBV4-1 to TRBJ2-6; TRBD2 matches at 7 bases. Unmatched junction bases numbered 9, after V lost 2 bases and J lost 2 bases. This CDR3 is 18 amino acids long. From germline, CDR1 is MGHRA and CDR2 YSYEKL. This chain's CDR3 is CASSQSSSGPPGANVLTF. In DNA form, the CDR3 reads TGCGCCAGCAGCCAAAGTTCTAGCGGACCCCCTGGGGCCAACGTCCTGACTTTC.

This chain's CDR3 is CASSETFSGQGFDEQYF. The CDR3 bases are TGCGCCAGCAGTGAGACCTTCTCGGGACAGGGGTTCGACGAGCAGTACTTC. The chain links TRBV10-1 to TRBJ2-7, with TRBD1 identical over 10 bases. J was trimmed by 5 bases and V by 2 bases; bases with no gene match: 12. The CDR3 consists of 17 residues. Germline values: CDR1 WNHNN, CDR2 SYGVQD (reference sequence).

The rearrangement uses TRBV9 and TRBJ1-2; no firm D call. Deletions cut 4 bases from V and 0 bases from J, with 16 bases between. The CDR3 extends over 16 amino acids. Looked up from germline, CDR1 is SGDLS and CDR2 is YYNGEE. The CDR3 DNA follows: TGTGCCAGCAGCCAAGGAGGACGGGCGGCTAACTATGGCTACACCTTC. Encoded protein: CASSQGGRAANYGYTF.

The chain has TRBV7-2 and TRBJ2-6; 8 bases map to TRBD2. V was clipped by 5 bases and J by 4 bases; unmatched bases: 10. This CDR3 comprises 17 residues. Germline V gene lookup returns CDR1 SGHTA and CDR2 FQGNSA. The CDR3 nucleotides are TGTGCCAGCAGCCTCCGGGGGGGAGGGTCGGGGGCCAACGTCCTGACTTTC. Encoded protein: CASSLRGGGSGANVLTF.

V and J are TRBV5-1 and TRBJ2-3; TRBD1 agrees at 7 bases. The CDR3 contains 18 residues. J gave up 0 bases and V 2 bases, and 12 bases lay outside the gene matches. CDR1 is SGHRS, CDR2 YFSETQ, per germline. CDR3 sequence reads: CASSLNFRTGTSTDTQYF. CDR3 nucleotide sequence: TGCGCCAGCAGCTTAAACTTTAGGACAGGAACCAGCACAGATACGCAGTATTTT.

This sequence joins TRBV6-6 and TRBJ1-1, with 10 bases that match TRBD1. CDR3 length: 14 amino acids. Germline V gives CDR1 MNHNY, CDR2 SVGAGI (reference sequence). The V gene end was trimmed by 7 bases and the J gene end by 8 bases; junction bases not matched to a gene: 10. The CDR3 nucleotides read TGTGCCAGCAACAACGACAGGGGGCGAGTCGAAGCTTTCTTT. Translating gives CASNNDRGRVEAFF.

The gene calls are TRBV7-2 and TRBJ2-1, with 9 bases that match TRBD1. The CDR3 is made up of 14 amino acids. V lost 8 bases, J lost 7 bases, and 9 bases stayed unmatched. CDR1 is SGHTA and CDR2 is FQGNSA in the germline V gene. The chain's CDR3 is CASADRGKWNEQFF. The DNA for the CDR3 is TGTGCCAGCGCCGACAGGGGGAAATGGAATGAGCAGTTCTTC. The full variable domain, rest sourced from reference TRBV7-2 and TRBJ2-1, is GAGVSQSPSNKVTEKGKDVELRCDPISGHTALYWYRQSLGQGLEFLIYFQGNSAPDKSGLPSDRFSAERTGGSVSTLTIQRTQQEDSAVYLCASADRGKWNEQFFGPGTRLTVL.

The rearrangement links TRBV9 to TRBJ2-3; a weak D match, TRBD2 (6 bases). From germline, CDR1 is SGDLS and CDR2 YYNGEE. The CDR3 is 15 amino acids. V was clipped by 0 bases and J by 0 bases, with 8 bases between them. CDR3 amino acids: CASSVAGASTDTQYF. CDR3 sequence (DNA): TGTGCCAGCAGCGTAGCGGGAGCAAGCACAGATACGCAGTATTTT. Looking up the rest from reference TRBV9 and TRBJ2-3 gives the full variable domain: DSGVTQTPKHLITATGQRVTLRCSPRSGDLSVYWYQQSLDQGLQFLIQYYNGEERAKGNILERFSAQQFPDLHSELNLSSLELGDSALYFCASSVAGASTDTQYFGPGTRLTVL.

The chain is built from TRBV18 and TRBJ2-3; D is perhaps TRBD2 (6 bases). V lost 6 bases, J lost 0 bases, and 13 bases lay in between. There are 15 residues in the CDR3. Germline CDR1 reads KGHSH; CDR2 reads LQKENI. The CDR3, as DNA: TGTGCCAGCTCCCCGGACTACACTAGCACAGATACGCAGTATTTT. This gives the protein CASSPDYTSTDTQYF.

The genes are TRBV4-1 and TRBJ1-2, with 7 bases aligning to TRBD1. Germline V CDR1 and CDR2: MGHRA, YSYEKL. V gave up 3 bases and J gave up 2 bases; unmatched junction bases: 12. CDR3 length: 17 residues. CDR3: CASSQPSGGGQNYGYTF. In nucleotides, the CDR3 is TGCGCCAGCAGCCAGCCGTCGGGTGGGGGACAGAACTATGGCTACACCTTC.

CDR3 sequence: CASSLQVGQGHTEAFF. The CDR3 DNA follows: TGCGCCAGCAGCTTGCAAGTGGGGCAGGGCCACACTGAAGCTTTCTTT. The chain couples TRBV5-1 to TRBJ1-1; TRBD1 is a possible D gene (5 bases). Germline V gives CDR1 SGHRS, CDR2 YFSETQ. CDR3 length equals 16 residues. V shed 1 base and J shed 3 bases, with 16 bases lying between them.

The rearrangement joins TRBV30 to TRBJ1-3; D is uncertain. There are 14 residues in the CDR3. The V end lost 0 bases, the J end lost 0 bases, and 6 bases lay between the germline ends. The germline V gene encodes CDR1 GTSNPN and CDR2 SVGIG (reference sequence). CDR3 loop: CAWSVGVSGNTIYF. CDR3 bases: TGTGCCTGGAGTGTCGGGGTCTCTGGAAACACCATATATTTT. The complete variable domain, with remaining parts taken from reference TRBV30 and TRBJ1-3, reads SQTIHQWPATLVQPVGSPLSLECTVEGTSNPNLYWYRQAAGRGLQLLFYSVGIGQISSEVPQNLSASRPQDRQFILSSKKLLLSDSGFYLCAWSVGVSGNTIYFGEGSWLTVV.

This rearrangement joins TRBV6-6 to TRBJ2-3; D gene uncertain. The germline CDR1 and CDR2 sequences are MNHNY and SVGAGI (reference sequence). CDR3 length: 12 amino acids. Deletions cut 7 bases from V and 1 base from J, with 6 bases between. The CDR3: CASNRGTDTQYF. CDR3 nucleotides: TGTGCCAGCAATCGGGGCACAGATACGCAGTATTTT.

V is TRBV10-2 and J is TRBJ1-6; D not certain. The V and J ends lost 7 bases and 7 bases respectively, with 17 bases between them. The CDR3 totals 15 residues. Germline values: CDR1 WSHSY, CDR2 SAAADI. The CDR3 coding sequence is TGCGCCAGCAAGAGGGATTCAGGCCGCAATTCACCCCTCCACTTT. It translates to CASKRDSGRNSPLHF.

In regard to this clone: At the DNA level, this CDR3 is encoded by other sequences in the same sample as well. This chain links TRBV19 with TRBJ2-1; D gene ambiguous. V dropped 3 bases and J dropped 3 bases, with 6 bases sitting between them. Germline assignment: CDR1 LNHDA and CDR2 SQIVND (reference sequence). The CDR3 covers 13 residues. CDR3 residues: CASSIGGYNEQFF. The CDR3 region has the DNA TGTGCCAGTAGTATCGGTGGCTACAATGAGCAGTTCTTC.

The chain is built from TRBV19 and TRBJ2-1, with 7 bases matching TRBD1. The J segment lost 4 bases and the V segment lost 5 bases, leaving 11 bases of the junction unmatched. The CDR3 contains 16 residues. Germline CDR1 reads LNHDA; CDR2 reads SQIVND (reference sequence). DNA for the CDR3: TGTGCCAGTAGTGCCGACAGGGCTCTTCTTTACAATGAGCAGTTCTTC. Translated: CASSADRALLYNEQFF.

J is TRBJ1-1 and V is TRBV19, with 12 positions matching TRBD1. The CDR3 consists of 19 residues. CDR1 is LNHDA, CDR2 SQIVND, per germline (reference sequence). With V trimmed by 4 bases and J by 1 base, 13 bases remained unmatched. The CDR3 loop is CASSRDRDRGRDGNTEAFF. The DNA of the CDR3 is TGTGCCAGTAGTAGAGACCGGGACAGGGGGCGCGATGGGAACACTGAAGCTTTCTTT.

The chain uses TRBV10-1 and TRBJ2-3; 7 bases match TRBD2. The CDR3 consists of 16 residues. Germline CDR1 is WNHNN and CDR2 is SYGVQD (reference sequence). Trimming cost V 3 bases and J 8 bases; bases outside gene matches: 14. The CDR3 here is CASSDGGLGTKGTQYF. The CDR3 DNA reads TGCGCCAGCAGTGATGGTGGATTGGGGACTAAGGGTACGCAGTATTTT.